Shown below are 5 T cell receptor beta chains from a single sample sequenced in a study of blood T cells in healthy people across ages (dated by TCRdb to 2013 to 2016). The library was prepared using 5' RACE. Sequencing used an Illumina HiSeq 2500. A second about 7 to 11 cycle PCR used a sample-barcoded 5' primer and a J-beta primer mix. TCRdb's own reprocessing of the public reads used fastp at Q25 and MiXCR and kept productive beta chains. Entries are consolidated by CDR3 protein sequence, retaining the most common genes and DNA. This sample comprises approximately 800,000 distinct CDR3 sequences, roughly 46% of them detected only once. Jointly, the top ten make up 15% to 20% of the sample. The specimen sequenced was blood. Source of these receptors: a man of 80 years or more in good health.

This chain connects TRBV27 to TRBJ2-3; TRBD1 or TRBD2 may be the D gene (5 bases each). The germline CDR1 and CDR2 sequences are MNHEY and SMNVEV (reference sequence). V was trimmed by 2 bases and J by 5 bases, leaving 11 bases between them. The CDR3 is made up of 14 amino acids. CDR3 loop: CASSLGDLRDTQYF. The CDR3, as DNA: TGTGCCAGCAGTTTAGGGGACCTTAGAGATACGCAGTATTTT.

This clonotype was observed a few times. A read error may explain this, as a much larger clone is one base away. V and J are TRBV3-1 and TRBJ2-1; the D is unclear. Germline loops: CDR1 LGHDT, CDR2 YNNKEL (reference sequence). With 0 bases removed from V and 8 bases from J, the gap between germline ends came to 11 bases. This CDR3 contains 14 residues. The CDR3 DNA reads as TGTGCCAGCAGCCAAGAAGTGGGGTACGATGAGCAGTTCTTC. This translates into CASSQEVGYDEQFF.

This clonotype appeared a few times. The rearrangement joins TRBV15 to TRBJ2-1; D gene uncertain. The CDR3 is made up of 13 amino acids. Per germline, CDR1 LNHNV and CDR2 YYDKDF (reference sequence). Trimming stripped 1 base from V and 4 bases from J, with 5 bases between. For the CDR3, the DNA is TGTGCCACCAGCAGAGGACGGTACAATGAGCAGTTCTTC. This encodes CATSRGRYNEQFF.

This chain links TRBV5-1 with TRBJ2-4; 10 bases align to TRBD2. The germline CDR1 and CDR2 sequences are SGHRS and YFSETQ. The CDR3 sequence is 18 residues long. V trimming: 4 bases; J trimming: 13 bases; junction bases outside the gene matches: 23. The CDR3 protein is CASSPTATWLAGAREQYF. For the CDR3, the DNA is TGCGCCAGCAGCCCTACAGCGACTTGGCTAGCGGGAGCGAGGGAGCAGTACTTC.

This clonotype was found once. The rearrangement joins TRBV3-1 to TRBJ2-7; D is unclear. With the DNA end fitting TRBJ2-5 better, the J assignment may be wrong. This CDR3 spans 15 amino acids. Germline assignment: CDR1 LGHDT and CDR2 YNNKEL (reference sequence). In DNA, the CDR3 is TGTGCCAGCAGCCGAGGCCCGTACGAGCTTGAGACCCAGTACTTC. Translating gives CASSRGPYELETQYF.